This T cell receptor (beta chain) is from a study of identical twins. TCRdb itself ran the 5' RACE reads through MiXCR, one entry per CDR3 protein. The data contain approximately 1.8 million distinct CDR3 sequences, about 30% of them singletons. This clonotype was counted a few times. The CDR3 is 19 amino acids. The V gene lost 5 bases and the J gene lost 2 bases, with 27 bases spanning the gap. Looked up from germline, CDR1 is SEHNR and CDR2 is FQNEAQ (reference sequence). The clonotype originates from a newborn girl in good health. Sequencing was done on a sample of cord blood. J is TRBJ2-5 and V is TRBV7-9, with a weak D call TRBD2 (6 bases). The CDR3 nucleotides read TGTGCCAGCAGCCACCTATCCGGGACTCCGGCTCCTCTTCAAGAGACCCAGTACTTC. It is translated as CASSHLSGTPAPLQETQYF. Based on the CDR3 plus reference TRBV7-9 and TRBJ2-5, the full variable domain is DTGVSQNPRHKITKRGQNVTFRCDPISEHNRLYWYRQTLGQGPEFLTYFQNEAQLEKSRLLSDRFSAERPKGSFSTLEIQRTEQGDSAMYLCASSHLSGTPAPLQETQYFGPGTRLLVL.